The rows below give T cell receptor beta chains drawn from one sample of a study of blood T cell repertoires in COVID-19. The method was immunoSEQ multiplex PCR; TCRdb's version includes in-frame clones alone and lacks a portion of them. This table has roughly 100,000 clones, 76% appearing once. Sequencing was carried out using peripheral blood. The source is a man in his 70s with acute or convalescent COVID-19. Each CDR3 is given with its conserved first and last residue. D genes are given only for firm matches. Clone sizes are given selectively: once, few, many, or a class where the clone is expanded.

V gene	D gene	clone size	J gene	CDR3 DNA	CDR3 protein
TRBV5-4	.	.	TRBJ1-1	TGTGCCAGCAGTCGCGGGGGCGGGCGAGGCAGCACTGAAGCTTTCTTT	CASSRGGGRGSTEAFF
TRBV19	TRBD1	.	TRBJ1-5	TGTGCCAGTAGTATAGATCGTCGACAGGGGGGACAGCCCCAGCATTTT	CASSIDRRQGGQPQHF
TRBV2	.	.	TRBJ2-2	TGTGCCAGCAGTGACCCAGGGGCCACCGGGGAGCTGTTTTTT	CASSDPGATGELFF
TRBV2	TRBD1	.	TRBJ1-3	TGTGCCAGCACAACAGGGGCCGCTGGAAACACCATATATTTT	CASTTGAAGNTIYF
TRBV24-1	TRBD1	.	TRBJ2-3	TGTGCCACCAGTGATTTACCGGGACAGGGGGCACTCACAGATACGCAGTATTTT	CATSDLPGQGALTDTQYF
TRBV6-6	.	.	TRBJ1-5	TGTGCCAGCAGTTACACCGGACAGTCCAATCAGCCCCAGCATTTT	CASSYTGQSNQPQHF
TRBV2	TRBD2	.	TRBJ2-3	TGTGCCAGCAGTCCCGGGACTAGCGGTTACACAGATACGCAGTATTTT	CASSPGTSGYTDTQYF
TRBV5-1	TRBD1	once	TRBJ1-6	TGCGCCAGCAGCGGCTCCGGGACAGGGGGCAGCTCCTATAATTCACCCCTCCACTTT	CASSGSGTGGSSYNSPLHF
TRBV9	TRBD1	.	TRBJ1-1	TGTGCCAGCAGCGCGAGGACAGGAAGCGGCGACACTGAAGCTTTCTTT	CASSARTGSGDTEAFF
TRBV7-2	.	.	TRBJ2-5	TGTGCCAGCAGCCTGGGACTCGTCCAGACCCAGTACTTC	CASSLGLVQTQYF
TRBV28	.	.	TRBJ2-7	TGTGCCAGCAGTTTATGGGGGGGAGTTTACGAGCAGTACTTC	CASSLWGGVYEQYF
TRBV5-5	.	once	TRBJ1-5	TGTGCCAGCAGCTTGGTGGGCCAGCCCCAGCATTTT	CASSLVGQPQHF
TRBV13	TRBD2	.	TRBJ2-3	TGTGCCAGCAGCCCCCGGGAGGGTGCGCAGTATTTT	CASSPREGAQYF
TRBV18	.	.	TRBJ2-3	TGTGCCAGCTCACCACCGGGGGGACAGCACACAGATACGCAGTATTTT	CASSPPGGQHTDTQYF
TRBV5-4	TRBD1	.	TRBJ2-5	TGTGCCAGCAACTCCCGGACAGGGCTTACGGAGACCCAGTACTTC	CASNSRTGLTETQYF
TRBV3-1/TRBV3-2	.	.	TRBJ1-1	TGTGCCAGCAGCCACCGACTCTCTGAAGCTTTCTTT	CASSHRLSEAFF
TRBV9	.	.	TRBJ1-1	TGTGCCAGCAGCGCTGAGGGACGGGGGGCGCAGACTGAAGCTTTCTTT	CASSAEGRGAQTEAFF
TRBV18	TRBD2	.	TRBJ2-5	TGTGCCAGCTCGGAGAGGACTAGCGGCGAGACCCAGTACTTC	CASSERTSGETQYF
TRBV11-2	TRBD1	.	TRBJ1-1	TGTGCCAGCAGCCTGATACAGGGGGCCGGCACTGAAGCTTTCTTT	CASSLIQGAGTEAFF
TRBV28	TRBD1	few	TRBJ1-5	TGTGCCAGCAGTTGGGACAGGGGGATAAATCAGCCCCAGCATTTT	CASSWDRGINQPQHF
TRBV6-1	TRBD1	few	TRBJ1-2	TGTGCCAGCAGTGATCGACAGGGGGGTCCATATGGCTACACCTTC	CASSDRQGGPYGYTF
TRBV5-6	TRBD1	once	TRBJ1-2	TGTGCCAGCAGCTTGGGGCTGGGACAGGGGGTTAGTAGCTATGGCTACACCTTC	CASSLGLGQGVSSYGYTF
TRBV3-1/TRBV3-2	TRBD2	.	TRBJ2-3	TGTGCCAGCAGCGACACTAGCGGGGGGGGAAGCACAGATACGCAGTATTTT	CASSDTSGGGSTDTQYF
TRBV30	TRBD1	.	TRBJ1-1	TGTGCCTGGAGTCCCCAGGACAGGTGGAACACTGAAGCTTTCTTT	CAWSPQDRWNTEAFF
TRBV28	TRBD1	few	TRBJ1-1	TGTGCCAGCAGTTTAGGACAGGGAGGGACTGAAGCTTTCTTT	CASSLGQGGTEAFF
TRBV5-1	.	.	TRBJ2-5	TGCGCCAGCAGCTTAGTGGGGGGGGCTGAAGAGACCCAGTACTTC	CASSLVGGAEETQYF
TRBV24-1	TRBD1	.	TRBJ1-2	TGTGCCACCAGTGATTCACGGACAGGGGCTCGCGGCTACACCTTC	CATSDSRTGARGYTF
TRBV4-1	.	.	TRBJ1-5	TGCGCCAGCAGCCCAGCCCCGGGGGAACACGATCAGCCCCAGCATTTT	CASSPAPGEHDQPQHF
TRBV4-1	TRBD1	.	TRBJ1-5	TGCGCCAGCAGCCAAGGAGGGACAGGTTATAGCAATCAGCCCCAGCATTTT	CASSQGGTGYSNQPQHF
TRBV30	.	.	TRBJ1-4	TGTGCCTGGAGTGTACCTCGGGACACTGGTGAAAAACTGTTTTTT	CAWSVPRDTGEKLFF
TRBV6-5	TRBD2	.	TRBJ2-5	TGTGCCAGCAAATTAGCGGGGGGAGAGACCCAGTACTTC	CASKLAGGETQYF
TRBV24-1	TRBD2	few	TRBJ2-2	TGTGCCACCAGTGACTCGACTAGCGGGGCGAACACCGGGGAGCTGTTTTTT	CATSDSTSGANTGELFF
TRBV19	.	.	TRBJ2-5	TGTGCCAGTAGCTCGGCAGGGGGGTCAGAAGAGACCCAGTACTTC	CASSSAGGSEETQYF
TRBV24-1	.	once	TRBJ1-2	TGTGCCACCAGTGACCCAGACAGAAACTATGGCTACACCTTC	CATSDPDRNYGYTF
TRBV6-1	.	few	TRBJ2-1	TGTGCCAGCAGTGAACTGACGGAGACCTACAATGAGCAGTTCTTC	CASSELTETYNEQFF
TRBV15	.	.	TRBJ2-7	TGTGCCACCAGCAGCGGGGTGTCGGAGCACGAGCAGTACTTC	CATSSGVSEHEQYF
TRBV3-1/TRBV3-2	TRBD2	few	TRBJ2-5	TGTGCCAGCAGCCAAGATCTAGCGGGAGTTGGAGAGACCCAGTACTTC	CASSQDLAGVGETQYF
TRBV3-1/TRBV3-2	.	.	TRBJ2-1	TGTGCCAGCAGGGGGGCTCAGAATGAGCAGTTCTTC	CASRGAQNEQFF
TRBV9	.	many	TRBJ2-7	TGTGCCAGCAGCGTCGACAGCACCTACGAGCAGTACTTC	CASSVDSTYEQYF
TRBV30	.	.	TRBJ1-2	TGTGCCTCGAGACCTAGATCTAACTATGGCTACACCTTC	CASRPRSNYGYTF
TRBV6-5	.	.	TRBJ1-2	TGTGCCAGCAGTTCCTCAGACATTATCCGCCGCGGCTACACCTTC	CASSSSDIIRRGYTF
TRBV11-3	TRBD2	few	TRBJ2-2	TGTGCCAGCAGCTCTCCGACTAGCGGGGGGGTAACCGGGGAGCTGTTTTTT	CASSSPTSGGVTGELFF
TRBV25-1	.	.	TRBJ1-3	TGTGCCAGCAGTGGTAGAACTGGAAACACCATATATTTT	CASSGRTGNTIYF
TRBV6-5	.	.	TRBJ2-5	TGTGCCAGCAGTTCCACAGGGATACAAGAGACCCAGTACTTC	CASSSTGIQETQYF
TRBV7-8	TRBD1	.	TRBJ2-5	TGTGCCAGCAGCTTCCCTCAGACAGGGCACCAAGAGACCCAGTACTTC	CASSFPQTGHQETQYF
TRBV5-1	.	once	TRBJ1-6	TGCGCCAGCAGCTCAGCAGGACTGATGAATTCACCCCTCCACTTT	CASSSAGLMNSPLHF